Below, one T cell receptor beta chain is given with its context. Authors' processing steps: By means of reference gene primer amplification, nucleated cell counts were estimated. Measured with immunoSEQ multiplex PCR; TCRdb has only the in-frame clones, and not every one. V and J calls and clone size are copied from that table; D and trimming were computed from the DNA. The table has roughly 32,000 clones, approximately 71% seen once. This record belongs to a study of blood T cell repertoires in COVID-19. At the level of the study: The United States, Italy and Spain supplied acute and convalescent COVID-19 samples. PBMCs, B-cell-depleted T cells, or T cells were the source of the cDNA or gDNA that made up the material.

The CDR3 length is 13 residues. V was pared by 4 bases and J by 6 bases, with 5 bases of the junction left unmatched. Looked up from germline, CDR1 is MNHEY and CDR2 is SMNVEV (reference sequence). The sequencing input was peripheral blood. This chain uses TRBV27 with TRBJ1-2; 7 bases are a match to TRBD1. The sequence was collected from a human donor in a cohort sampled during active COVID-19. CDR3 in amino acids: CASSYQGGNGYTF. For the CDR3, the DNA is TGTGCCAGCAGTTATCAGGGGGGAAATGGCTACACCTTC.